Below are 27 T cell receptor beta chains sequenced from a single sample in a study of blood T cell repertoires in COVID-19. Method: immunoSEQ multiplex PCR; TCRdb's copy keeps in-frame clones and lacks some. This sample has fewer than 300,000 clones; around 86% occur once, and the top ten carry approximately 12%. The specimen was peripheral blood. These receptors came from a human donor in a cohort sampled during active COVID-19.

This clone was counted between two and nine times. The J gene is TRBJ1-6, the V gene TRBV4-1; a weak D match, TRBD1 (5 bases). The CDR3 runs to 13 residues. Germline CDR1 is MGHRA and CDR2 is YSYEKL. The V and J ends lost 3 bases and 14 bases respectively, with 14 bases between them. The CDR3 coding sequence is TGCGCCAGCAGCCAGCACCAGGGTCAGGCCCTCCACTTT. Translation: CASSQHQGQALHF.

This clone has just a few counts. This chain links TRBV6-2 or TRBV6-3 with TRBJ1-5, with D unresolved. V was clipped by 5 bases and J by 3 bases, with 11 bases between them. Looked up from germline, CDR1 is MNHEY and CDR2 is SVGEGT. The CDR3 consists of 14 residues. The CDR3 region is CASSVTGNNQPQHF. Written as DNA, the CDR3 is TGTGCCAGCAGTGTAACCGGGAACAATCAGCCCCAGCATTTT.

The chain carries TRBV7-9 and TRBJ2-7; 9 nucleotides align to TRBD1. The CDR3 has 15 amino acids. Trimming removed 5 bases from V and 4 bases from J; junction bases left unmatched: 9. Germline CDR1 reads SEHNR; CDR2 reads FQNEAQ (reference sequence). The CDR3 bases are TGTGCCAGCAGCGACCCCGGGACAGGGAAATACGAGCAGTACTTC. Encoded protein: CASSDPGTGKYEQYF.

CDR3 protein: CASSVSGSGRTPYEQYF. CDR3 DNA: TGTGCCAGCAGCGTATCGGGTAGCGGGAGAACGCCCTACGAGCAGTACTTC. The chain uses TRBV11-2 and TRBJ2-7, with 9 bases lining up with TRBD2. The length of the CDR3 is 17 residues. Looked up from germline, CDR1 is SGHAT and CDR2 is FQNNGV. The junction had 13 bases not matched to a gene; V was cut back by 5 bases and J by 2 bases.

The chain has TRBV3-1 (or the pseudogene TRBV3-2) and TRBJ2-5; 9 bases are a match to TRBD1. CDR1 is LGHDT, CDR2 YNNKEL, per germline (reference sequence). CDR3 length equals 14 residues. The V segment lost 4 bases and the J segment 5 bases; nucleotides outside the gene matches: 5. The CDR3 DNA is TGTGCCAGCAGCCCACAGGGGGCGCAGGAGACCCAGTACTTC. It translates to CASSPQGAQETQYF.

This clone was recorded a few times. CDR3 sequence: CASGLVVRGSFGGYTF. In DNA, the CDR3 is TGTGCTAGTGGTTTGGTAGTCCGAGGGTCCTTCGGAGGGTACACCTTC. J is TRBJ1-2 and V is TRBV12-5; D is unresolved. Trimming stripped 0 bases from V and 11 bases from J, with 22 bases between. The CDR3 sequence is 16 residues long. Per the germline V gene, CDR1 is LGHNT and CDR2 is FRNRAP.

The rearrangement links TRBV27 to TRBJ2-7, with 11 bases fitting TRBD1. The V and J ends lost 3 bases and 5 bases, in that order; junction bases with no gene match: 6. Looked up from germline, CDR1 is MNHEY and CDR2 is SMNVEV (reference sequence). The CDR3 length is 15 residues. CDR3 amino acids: CASSFRTGGMHEQYF. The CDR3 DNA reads TGTGCCAGCAGTTTCAGGACAGGGGGCATGCACGAGCAGTACTTC.

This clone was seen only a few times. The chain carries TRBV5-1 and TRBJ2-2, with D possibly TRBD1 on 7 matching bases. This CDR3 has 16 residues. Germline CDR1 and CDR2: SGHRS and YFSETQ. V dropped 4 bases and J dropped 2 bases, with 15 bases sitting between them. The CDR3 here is CASSGGTALNTGELFF. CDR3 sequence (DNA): TGCGCCAGCAGCGGCGGGACAGCTTTAAACACCGGGGAGCTGTTTTTT.

Written as DNA, the CDR3 is TGTGCCAGCAGCCACCCGCTAGCGGGAGTCGCCTACGAGCAGTACTTC. It encodes CASSHPLAGVAYEQYF. The gene calls are TRBV6-6 and TRBJ2-7; the match to TRBD2 covers 10 bases. The CDR3 runs 16 residues. From germline, CDR1 is MNHNY and CDR2 SVGAGI (reference sequence). Trimming cost V 6 bases and J 2 bases; bases outside gene matches: 10.

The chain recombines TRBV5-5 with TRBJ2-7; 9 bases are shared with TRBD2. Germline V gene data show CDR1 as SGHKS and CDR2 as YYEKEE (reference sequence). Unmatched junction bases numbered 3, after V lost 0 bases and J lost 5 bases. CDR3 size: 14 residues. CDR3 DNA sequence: TGTGCCAGCAGCTTGGTAGCGGGAGAAAACGAGCAGTACTTC. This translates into CASSLVAGENEQYF.

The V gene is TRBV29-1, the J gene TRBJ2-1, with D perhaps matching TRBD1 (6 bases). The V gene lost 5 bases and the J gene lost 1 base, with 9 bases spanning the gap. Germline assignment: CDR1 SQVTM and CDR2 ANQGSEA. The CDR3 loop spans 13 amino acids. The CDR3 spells CSVLGQSYNEQFF. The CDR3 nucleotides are TGCAGCGTTTTAGGACAGTCCTACAATGAGCAGTTCTTC.

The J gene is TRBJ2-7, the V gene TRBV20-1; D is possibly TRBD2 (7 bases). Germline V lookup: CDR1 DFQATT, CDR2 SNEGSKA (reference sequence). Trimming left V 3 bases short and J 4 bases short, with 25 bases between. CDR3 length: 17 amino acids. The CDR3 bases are TGCAGTGCTAGTCGCCATCCCGGGGGCGGGAGACCTTACGAGCAGTACTTC. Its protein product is CSASRHPGGGRPYEQYF.

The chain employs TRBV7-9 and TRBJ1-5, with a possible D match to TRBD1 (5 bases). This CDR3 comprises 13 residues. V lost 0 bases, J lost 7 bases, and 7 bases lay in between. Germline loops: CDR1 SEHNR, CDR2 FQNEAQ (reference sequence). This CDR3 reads CASSLAQGQPQHF. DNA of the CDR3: TGTGCCAGCAGCTTAGCCCAGGGACAGCCCCAGCATTTT.

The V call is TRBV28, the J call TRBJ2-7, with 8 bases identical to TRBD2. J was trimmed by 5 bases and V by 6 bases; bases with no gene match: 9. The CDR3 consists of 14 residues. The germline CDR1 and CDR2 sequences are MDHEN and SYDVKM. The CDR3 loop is CASSLGRAVNEQYF. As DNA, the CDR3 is TGTGCCAGCAGCCTCGGGAGGGCCGTCAACGAGCAGTACTTC.

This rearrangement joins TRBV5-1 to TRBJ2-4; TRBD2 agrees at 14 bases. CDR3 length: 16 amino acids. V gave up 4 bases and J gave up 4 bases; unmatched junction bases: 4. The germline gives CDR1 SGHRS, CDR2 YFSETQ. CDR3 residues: CASSGTSGRGKNIQYF. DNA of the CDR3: TGCGCCAGCAGCGGGACTAGCGGGAGAGGGAAAAACATTCAGTACTTC.

Here the CDR3 DNA reads TGTGCCAGCAGCTTTCTTTCAGGGATGCAAAACACCATATATTTT. This codes for CASSFLSGMQNTIYF. The chain is built from TRBV5-8 and TRBJ1-3; a possible D gene is TRBD1 (5 bases). The CDR3 runs to 15 residues. V was clipped by 2 bases and J by 6 bases, with 15 bases between them. Per germline, CDR1 SGHTS and CDR2 YDEGEE.

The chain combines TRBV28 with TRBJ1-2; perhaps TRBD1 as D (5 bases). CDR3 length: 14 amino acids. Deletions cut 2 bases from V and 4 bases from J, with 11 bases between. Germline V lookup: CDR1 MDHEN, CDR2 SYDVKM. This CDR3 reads CASSLRGSPYGYTF. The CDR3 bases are TGTGCCAGCAGTTTACGGGGGTCTCCCTATGGCTACACCTTC.

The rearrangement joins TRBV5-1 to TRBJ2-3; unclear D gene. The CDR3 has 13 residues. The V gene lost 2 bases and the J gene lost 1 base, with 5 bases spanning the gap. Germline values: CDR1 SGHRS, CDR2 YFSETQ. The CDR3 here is CASSFYGTDTQYF. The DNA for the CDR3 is TGCGCCAGCAGCTTCTACGGCACAGATACGCAGTATTTT.

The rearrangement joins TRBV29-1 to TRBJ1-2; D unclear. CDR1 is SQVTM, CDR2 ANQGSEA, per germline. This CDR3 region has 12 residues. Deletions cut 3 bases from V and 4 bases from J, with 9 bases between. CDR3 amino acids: CSVDDTIYGYTF. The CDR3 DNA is TGCAGCGTTGACGACACAATCTATGGCTACACCTTC.

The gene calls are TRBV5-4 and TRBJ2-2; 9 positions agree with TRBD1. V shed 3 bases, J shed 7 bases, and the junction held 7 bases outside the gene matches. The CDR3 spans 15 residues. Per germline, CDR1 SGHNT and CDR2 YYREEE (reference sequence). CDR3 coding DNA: TGTGCCAGCAGCTCACAGGGGGCTGCAAACGGGGAGCTGTTTTTT. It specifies CASSSQGAANGELFF.

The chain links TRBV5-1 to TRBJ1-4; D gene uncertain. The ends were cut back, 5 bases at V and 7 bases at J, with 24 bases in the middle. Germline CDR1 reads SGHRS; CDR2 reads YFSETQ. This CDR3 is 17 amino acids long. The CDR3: CASSAFGQHEGGEKLFF. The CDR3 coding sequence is TGCGCCAGCAGTGCCTTTGGCCAGCACGAGGGTGGTGAAAAACTGTTTTTT.

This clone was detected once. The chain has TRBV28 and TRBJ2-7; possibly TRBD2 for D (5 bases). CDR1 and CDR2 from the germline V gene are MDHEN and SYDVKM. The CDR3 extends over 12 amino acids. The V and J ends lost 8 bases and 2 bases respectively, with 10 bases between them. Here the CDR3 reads CASRDSPYEQYF. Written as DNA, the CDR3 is TGTGCCAGCCGGGATTCCCCCTACGAGCAGTACTTC.

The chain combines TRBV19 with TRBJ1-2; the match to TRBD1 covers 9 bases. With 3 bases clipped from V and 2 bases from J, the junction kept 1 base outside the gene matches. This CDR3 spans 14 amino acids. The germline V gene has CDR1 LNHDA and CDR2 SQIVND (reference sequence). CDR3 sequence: CASSIGTGNYGYTF. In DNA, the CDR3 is TGTGCCAGTAGTATTGGGACAGGGAACTATGGCTACACCTTC.

CDR3 loop: CASRAQGARGNTIYF. The CDR3 DNA reads as TGTGCCAGCAGGGCCCAGGGGGCGCGGGGAAACACCATATATTTT. The V and J genes are TRBV28 and TRBJ1-3; TRBD1 aligns across 8 bases. The CDR3 length is 15 residues. Per the germline V gene, CDR1 is MDHEN and CDR2 is SYDVKM. The V segment lost 6 bases and the J segment 4 bases; nucleotides outside the gene matches: 8.

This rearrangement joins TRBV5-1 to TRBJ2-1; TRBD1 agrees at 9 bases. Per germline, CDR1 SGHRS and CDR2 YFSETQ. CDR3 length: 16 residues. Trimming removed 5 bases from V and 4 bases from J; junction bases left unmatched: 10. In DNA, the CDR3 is TGCGCCAGCAGGCCTCATTCCGGGACAGGGTACAATGAGCAGTTCTTC. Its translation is CASRPHSGTGYNEQFF. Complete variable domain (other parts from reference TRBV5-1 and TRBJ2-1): KAGVTQTPRYLIKTRGQQVTLSCSPISGHRSVSWYQQTPGQGLQFLFEYFSETQRNKGNFPGRFSGRQFSNSRSEMNVSTLELGDSALYLCASRPHSGTGYNEQFFGPGTRLTVL.

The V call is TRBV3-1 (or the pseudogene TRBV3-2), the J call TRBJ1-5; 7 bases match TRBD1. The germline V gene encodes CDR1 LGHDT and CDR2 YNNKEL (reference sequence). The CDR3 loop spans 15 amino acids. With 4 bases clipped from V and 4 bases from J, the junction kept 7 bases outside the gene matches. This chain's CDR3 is CASSLGQAPNQPQHF. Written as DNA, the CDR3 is TGTGCCAGCAGCCTCGGACAGGCACCAAATCAGCCCCAGCATTTT.

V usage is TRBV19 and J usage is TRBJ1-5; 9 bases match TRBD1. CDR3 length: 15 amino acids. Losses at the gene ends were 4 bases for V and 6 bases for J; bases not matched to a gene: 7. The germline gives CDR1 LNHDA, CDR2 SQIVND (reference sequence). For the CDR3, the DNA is TGTGCCAGTAGTACCTTGACAGGGGGGACTCAGCCCCAGCATTTT. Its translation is CASSTLTGGTQPQHF.